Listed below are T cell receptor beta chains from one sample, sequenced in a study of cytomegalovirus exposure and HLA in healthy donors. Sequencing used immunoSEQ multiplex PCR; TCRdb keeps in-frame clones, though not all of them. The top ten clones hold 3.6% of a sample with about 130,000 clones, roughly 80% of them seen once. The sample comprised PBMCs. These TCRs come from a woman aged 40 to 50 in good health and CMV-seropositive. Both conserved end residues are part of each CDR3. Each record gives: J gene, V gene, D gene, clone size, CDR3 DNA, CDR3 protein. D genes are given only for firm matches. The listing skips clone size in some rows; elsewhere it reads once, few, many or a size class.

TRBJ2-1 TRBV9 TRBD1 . TGTGCCAGCAGCGTAGTCGGACAGGGGGGCAATGAGCAGTTCTTC CASSVVGQGGNEQFF
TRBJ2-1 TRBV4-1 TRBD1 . TGCGCCAGCAGCCAACGGGACAGGGGTGGAGGGGAGCAGTTCTTC CASSQRDRGGGEQFF
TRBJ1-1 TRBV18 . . TGTGCCAGCTCACTAGCGGGTCTGAACACTGAAGCTTTCTTT CASSLAGLNTEAFF
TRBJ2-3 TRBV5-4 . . TGTGCCAGCAGCTTGGCTAGCGCCCACACAGATACGCAGTATTTT CASSLASAHTDTQYF
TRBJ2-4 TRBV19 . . TGTGCCAGTAGTATAATGGCGGGACTGGAAAACATTCAGTACTTC CASSIMAGLENIQYF
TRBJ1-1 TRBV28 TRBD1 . TGTGCCAGCAGCCGAAGGGGGACAGGGGCTGCTTTCTTT CASSRRGTGAAFF
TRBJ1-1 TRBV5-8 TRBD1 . TGTGCCAGCAGCCGCCGGACAGGGAGGGCTGAAGCTTTCTTT CASSRRTGRAEAFF
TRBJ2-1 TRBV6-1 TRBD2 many TGTGCCAGCAGTGAAGAAGGCGGGAGGGGTTACAATGAGCAGTTCTTC CASSEEGGRGYNEQFF
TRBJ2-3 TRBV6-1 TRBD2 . TGTGCCAGCACCAGACTAGCCGGGGCAGATACGCAGTATTTT CASTRLAGADTQYF
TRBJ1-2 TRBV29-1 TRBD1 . TGCAGCGTTGGTTCAGGGGGAGATGGCTACACCTTC CSVGSGGDGYTF
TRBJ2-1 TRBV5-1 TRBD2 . TGCGCCAGCAGCTTGGCCCCCTTTGCGCGGGAGCACAATGAGCAGTTCTTC CASSLAPFAREHNEQFF
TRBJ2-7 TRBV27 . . TGTGCCAACACTGACAGCGAGCAGTACTTC CANTDSEQYF
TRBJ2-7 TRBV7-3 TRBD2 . TGTGCCAGCAGCTTAGGGGCTAGCGGCGAGCAGTACTTC CASSLGASGEQYF
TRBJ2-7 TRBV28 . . TGTGCCAGCAGTCCCCAGACAGGGAGGTACGAGCAGTACTTC CASSPQTGRYEQYF
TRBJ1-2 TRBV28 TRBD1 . TGTGCCAGCAGTTTACCCGGGACAGGGGATCGCGGCTATGGCTACACCTTC CASSLPGTGDRGYGYTF
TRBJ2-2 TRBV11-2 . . TGTGCCAGCAGCTTAGGACTCCTGAACACCGGGGAGCTGTTTTTT CASSLGLLNTGELFF
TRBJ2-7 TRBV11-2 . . TGTGCCAGCAGCTTAGGTTCTGGCGGGCGCTCCTACGAGCAGTACTTC CASSLGSGGRSYEQYF
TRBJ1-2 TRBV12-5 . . TGTGCTAGTGCCCTCAACGAGGCAGGCTACACCTTC CASALNEAGYTF
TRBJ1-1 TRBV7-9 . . TGTGCCAGCAGCTTATTGTCAGATGAAGCTTTCTTT CASSLLSDEAFF
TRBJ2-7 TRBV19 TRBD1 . TGTGCCAGTAGTCCGAAGACAGGGGCCAGCTCCTACGAGCAGTACTTC CASSPKTGASSYEQYF
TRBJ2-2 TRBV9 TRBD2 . TGTGCCAGCAGCGTAACTAGCGGGAGCCGGCACACCGGGGAGCTGTTTTTT CASSVTSGSRHTGELFF
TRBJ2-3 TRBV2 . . TGTGCCAGCAAAATAGGGGTAAACCCCGCAGATACGCAGTATTTT CASKIGVNPADTQYF
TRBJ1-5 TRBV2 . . TGTGCCAGCAGTGGGACAGCTAGCAATCAGCCCCAGCATTTT CASSGTASNQPQHF
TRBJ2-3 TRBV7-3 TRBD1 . TGTGCCAGCAGCTTAGGGGGACAGGGGACAGATACGCAGTATTTT CASSLGGQGTDTQYF
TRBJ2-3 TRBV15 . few TGTGCCACCAGCAAGAGGGCGGGGGATACGCAGTATTTT CATSKRAGDTQYF
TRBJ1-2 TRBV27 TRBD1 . TGTGCCAGCTCCGGAATGGCACAGGGGCATGGCTACACCTTC CASSGMAQGHGYTF
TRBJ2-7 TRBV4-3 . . TGCGCCAGCAGCCAAGATGCAAGGACAGCCTACGAGCAGTACTTC CASSQDARTAYEQYF
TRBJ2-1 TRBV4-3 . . TGCGCCAGCAGCCACATCGATGCAGGGTGGAACAATGAGCAGTTCTTC CASSHIDAGWNNEQFF
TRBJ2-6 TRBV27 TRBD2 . TGTGCCAGCAGTTTAAGAGCGGGGGGAATCTCTGGGGCCAACGTCCTGACTTTC CASSLRAGGISGANVLTF
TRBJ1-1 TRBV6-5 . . TGTGCCAGCAGTTACTCAGGCGGACTTGAAGCTTTCTTT CASSYSGGLEAFF
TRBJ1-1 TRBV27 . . TGTGCCAGCAGTTTATTTGGCGGGGATGAAGCTTTCTTT CASSLFGGDEAFF
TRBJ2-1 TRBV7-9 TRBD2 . TGTGCCAGCAGCCCCCGACCACTAGCGGGAGGCCTTAATGAGCAGTTCTTC CASSPRPLAGGLNEQFF
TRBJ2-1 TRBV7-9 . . TGTGCCAGCACTAATTACCCCGACAATGAGCAGTTCTTC CASTNYPDNEQFF
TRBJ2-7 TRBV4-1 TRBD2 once TGCGCCAGCAGCCAGTGGACTAGCGGGACCTACGAGCAGTACTTC CASSQWTSGTYEQYF
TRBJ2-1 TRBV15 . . TGTGCCACCAGCAGGGAAAGGGAGGCCTACAATGAGCAGTTCTTC CATSREREAYNEQFF
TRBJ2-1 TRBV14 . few TGTGCCAGCAGCCAAGATCTCTCCTCTTATGAGCAGTTCTTC CASSQDLSSYEQFF
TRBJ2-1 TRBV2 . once TGTGCCAGCAGCGACTACGACAATGAGCAGTTCTTC CASSDYDNEQFF
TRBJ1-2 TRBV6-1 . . TGTGCCAGCAGTGAACGGGTGAACTATGGCTACACCTTC CASSERVNYGYTF
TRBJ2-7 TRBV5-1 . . TGCGCCAGCAGCTTGGATGTGGGCAGGAAGAAATACGAGCAGTACTTC CASSLDVGRKKYEQYF
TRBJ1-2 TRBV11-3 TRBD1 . TGTGCCAGCAGCCCAGGGCTCGGGACAGTGGAACTTGGGGCTAACTATGGCTACACCTTC CASSPGLGTVELGANYGYTF
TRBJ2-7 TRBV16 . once TGTGCCAGCAGCCAATCCGGGACACGCTACGAGCAGTACTTC CASSQSGTRYEQYF
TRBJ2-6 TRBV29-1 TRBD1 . TGCAGCGTTGGGGTAACAGGGGGCTCTGGGGCCAACGTCCTGACTTTC CSVGVTGGSGANVLTF
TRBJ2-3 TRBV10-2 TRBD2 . TGCGCCAGCATCAAGCGGGGTAGCACAGATACGCAGTATTTT CASIKRGSTDTQYF
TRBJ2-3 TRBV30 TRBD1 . TGTGCCTGGAGTGTTGGGACAGGCCAGAAAGATACGCAGTATTTT CAWSVGTGQKDTQYF
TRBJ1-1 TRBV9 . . TGTGCCAGCAGCGTACGGGATATGAACACTGAAGCTTTCTTT CASSVRDMNTEAFF
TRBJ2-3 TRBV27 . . TGTGCCAGCAGCTATAACAGGGCCACAGATACGCAGTATTTT CASSYNRATDTQYF
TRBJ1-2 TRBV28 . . TGTGCCAGCCATGCCCCGGGGAGGGCTGGTGGCTACACCTTC CASHAPGRAGGYTF
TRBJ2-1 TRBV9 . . TGTGCCAGCAGCGGGGGCGGGGACGTCCACAATGAGCAGTTCTTC CASSGGGDVHNEQFF
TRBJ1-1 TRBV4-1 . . TGCGCCAGCAGCAGAGCGGTTAACACTGAAGCTTTCTTT CASSRAVNTEAFF
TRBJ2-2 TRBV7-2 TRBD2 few TGTGCCAGCAGCCCTCGGGGGGGATTGAACACCGGGGAGCTGTTTTTT CASSPRGGLNTGELFF
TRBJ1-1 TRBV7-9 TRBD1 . TGTGCCAGCAGCTTAGGGACAGGGAGAGGGGGAAGGGCTGAAGCTTTCTTT CASSLGTGRGGRAEAFF
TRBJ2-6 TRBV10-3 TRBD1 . TGTGCCATCAGTCTGCTTCCGGGACAGCCCATCTCTGGGGCCAACGTCCTGACTTTC CAISLLPGQPISGANVLTF
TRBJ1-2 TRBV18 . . TGTGCCAGCTCACCAGGAACAGACTATGGCTACACCTTC CASSPGTDYGYTF
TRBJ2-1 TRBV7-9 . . TGTGCCAGCAGCCCAGGGTTTGGTGAGCAGTTCTTC CASSPGFGEQFF